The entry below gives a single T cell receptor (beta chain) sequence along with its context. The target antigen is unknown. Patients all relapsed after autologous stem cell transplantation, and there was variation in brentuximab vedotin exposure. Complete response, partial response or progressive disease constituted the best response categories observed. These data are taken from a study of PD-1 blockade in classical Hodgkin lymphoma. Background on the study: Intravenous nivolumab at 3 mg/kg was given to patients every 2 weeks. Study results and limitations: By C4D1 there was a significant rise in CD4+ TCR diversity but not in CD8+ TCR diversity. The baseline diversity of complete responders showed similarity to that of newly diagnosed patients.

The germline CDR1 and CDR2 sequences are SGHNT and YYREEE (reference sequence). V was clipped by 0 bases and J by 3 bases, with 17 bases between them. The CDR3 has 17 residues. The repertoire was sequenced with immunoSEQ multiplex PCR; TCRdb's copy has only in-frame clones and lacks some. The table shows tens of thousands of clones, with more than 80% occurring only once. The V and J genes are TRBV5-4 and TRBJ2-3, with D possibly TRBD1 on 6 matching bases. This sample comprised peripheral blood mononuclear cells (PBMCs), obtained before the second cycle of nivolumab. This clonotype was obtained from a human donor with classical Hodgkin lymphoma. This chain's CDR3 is CASSLGYRAARTDTQYF. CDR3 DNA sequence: TGTGCCAGCAGCTTGGGATACAGGGCTGCAAGGACAGATACGCAGTATTTT.